These 22 T cell receptor beta chains share one sample of origin, sequenced in a study of T-cell memory formation after mild COVID-19. TCRdb reprocessed the 5' RACE reads via MiXCR and lists one record per CDR3 protein. This sample carries 65,000 to 90,000 distinct CDR3 sequences, roughly 13% of them seen once, and the ten largest clones take roughly 40%. Sequencing was carried out using PBMCs or a T cell subset sorted from them (not recorded which). These receptors were obtained from a man aged 18-30 years who had mild COVID-19 (a few samples of this study predate the infection). Cell type and time point are not known.

This clonotype was seen a few times. The chain couples TRBV7-6 to TRBJ2-7; 9 nucleotides agree with TRBD1. This CDR3 spans 14 amino acids. Germline trimming cut 1 base from V and 6 bases from J; bases unmatched to any gene: 4. CDR1 SGHVS and CDR2 FNYEAQ come from the germline V gene. CDR3 nucleotide sequence: TGTGCCAGCAGCTTAGTTGACAGGGGGGGCGAGCAGTACTTC. Its translation: CASSLVDRGGEQYF. Together with reference TRBV7-6 and TRBJ2-7, the CDR3 gives the full variable domain: GAGVSQSPRYKVTKRGQDVALRCDPISGHVSLYWYRQALGQGPEFLTYFNYEAQQDKSGLPNDRFSAERPEGSISTLTIQRTEQRDSAMYRCASSLVDRGGEQYFGPGTRLTVT.

This clonotype has just a few counts. The rearrangement uses TRBV7-2 and TRBJ1-4; TRBD1 is a possible D gene (5 bases). Germline V lookup: CDR1 SGHTA, CDR2 FQGNSA. Between the trimmed V and J ends, which lost 5 bases and 4 bases, there was a span of 20 bases. This CDR3 comprises 17 residues. CDR3 region: CASSRTPTEPYNEKLFF. CDR3 DNA sequence: TGTGCCAGCAGCCGAACCCCGACAGAACCATATAATGAAAAACTGTTTTTT.

This clonotype was counted only a few times. V usage is TRBV30 and J usage is TRBJ1-2; D perhaps matches TRBD1 (5 bases). Trimming left V 5 bases short and J 3 bases short, with 16 bases between. The germline gives CDR1 GTSNPN, CDR2 SVGIG (reference sequence). The CDR3 runs to 14 residues. This CDR3 is CAWRGGLEYYGYTF. CDR3 bases: TGTGCCTGGCGGGGGGGTTTAGAGTACTATGGCTACACCTTC.

J is TRBJ1-1 and V is TRBV6-5; 7 bases are a match to TRBD1. Germline V gene sequence: CDR1 MNHEY, CDR2 SVGAGI. The CDR3 has 13 residues. V trimming: 5 bases; J trimming: 0 bases; junction bases outside the gene matches: 0. The CDR3 DNA sequence: TGTGCCAGCAGTAGGGGGCTGAACACTGAAGCTTTCTTT. Protein product: CASSRGLNTEAFF.

The genes are TRBV20-1 and TRBJ2-3; the D is unclear. The length of the CDR3 is 11 residues. In germline, CDR1 is DFQATT, CDR2 SNEGSKA (reference sequence). V gave up 1 base and J gave up 9 bases, with 8 bases separating them. CDR3 in DNA: TGCAGTGCTAGAGGGGCGCAAACGCAGTATTTT. This gives the protein CSARGAQTQYF.

This clonotype showed up just a few times. The chain links TRBV7-9 to TRBJ1-1; no reliable D call. CDR3 length equals 15 residues. Trimming left V 5 bases short and J 3 bases short, with 16 bases between. Germline CDR1 reads SEHNR; CDR2 reads FQNEAQ (reference sequence). The CDR3: CASSMSLDGDTEAFF. The CDR3 region has the DNA TGTGCCAGCAGCATGAGCCTGGATGGGGACACTGAAGCTTTCTTT.

The rearrangement joins TRBV9 to TRBJ1-1; TRBD1 agrees at 8 bases. Germline loops: CDR1 SGDLS, CDR2 YYNGEE. CDR3 length equals 15 residues. Trimming cost V 2 bases and J 1 base; bases outside gene matches: 4. As DNA, the CDR3 is TGTGCCAGCAGCGTTGACAGGGGTCCGAACACTGAAGCTTTCTTT. Encoded protein: CASSVDRGPNTEAFF.

The sample holds a few counts of this clonotype. The gene calls are TRBV6-4 and TRBJ2-3; the D is unclear. Germline lookup yields CDR1 MRHNA and CDR2 SNTAGT. This CDR3 contains 12 residues. V was cut by 0 bases and J by 6 bases, with 4 bases left in between. The CDR3 DNA follows: TGTGCCAGCAGTGACTCAGGCGATACGCAGTATTTT. Translation gives CASSDSGDTQYF.

V is TRBV7-8 and J is TRBJ1-6; possible D gene TRBD1, 6 bases. V gave up 5 bases and J gave up 7 bases, with 12 bases separating them. The CDR3 has 14 amino acids. Germline CDR1 is SGHVS and CDR2 is FQNEAQ. The CDR3: CASSAGTGNSPLHF. DNA for the CDR3: TGTGCCAGCAGCGCAGGAACAGGGAATTCACCCCTCCACTTT.

This clonotype has just a few counts. V and J are TRBV30 and TRBJ1-6, with D maybe TRBD1 (5 bases). The CDR3 contains 15 residues. From germline, CDR1 is GTSNPN and CDR2 SVGIG (reference sequence). Trimming took off 0 bases at V and 8 bases at J, with 14 bases between the two ends. As DNA, the CDR3 is TGTGCCTGGAGTGTATTCCGGGGGACTGATTCACCCCTCCACTTT. This encodes CAWSVFRGTDSPLHF.

The V call is TRBV6-5, the J call TRBJ1-2, with 11 bases that match TRBD1. V was clipped by 4 bases and J by 3 bases; unmatched bases: 4. From germline, CDR1 is MNHEY and CDR2 SVGAGI. The CDR3 consists of 15 residues. The DNA for the CDR3 is TGTGCCAGCAGTTTAAGGACAGGGGGCGACTATGGCTACACCTTC. Protein sequence: CASSLRTGGDYGYTF.

This clonotype came up a few times. J is TRBJ2-1 and V is TRBV4-3; tentatively, D is TRBD1 (6 bases). From germline, CDR1 is LGHNA and CDR2 YSLEER. Trimming stripped 0 bases from V and 4 bases from J, with 19 bases between. This CDR3 comprises 18 residues. The CDR3 DNA sequence: TGCGCCAGCAGCCAAGACTTGGGGGCCAGAGAGGTTTACAATGAGCAGTTCTTC. Protein product: CASSQDLGAREVYNEQFF.

Only a few counts were recorded for this clonotype. J is TRBJ1-5 and V is TRBV5-1; no reliable D call. The CDR3 extends over 14 amino acids. V dropped 0 bases and J dropped 2 bases, with 6 bases sitting between them. CDR1 is SGHRS, CDR2 YFSETQ, per germline. This CDR3 reads CASSLGSRNQPQHF. For the CDR3, the DNA is TGCGCCAGCAGCTTGGGATCTCGCAATCAGCCCCAGCATTTT. Full variable domain (missing parts from reference TRBV5-1 and TRBJ1-5): KAGVTQTPRYLIKTRGQQVTLSCSPISGHRSVSWYQQTPGQGLQFLFEYFSETQRNKGNFPGRFSGRQFSNSRSEMNVSTLELGDSALYLCASSLGSRNQPQHFGDGTRLSIL.

This clonotype was seen only a few times. J is TRBJ2-1 and V is TRBV3-1; 9 nucleotides match TRBD2. Trimming took 11 bases from V and 0 from J; bases not matched to a gene: 2. The CDR3 is made up of 13 amino acids. In germline, CDR1 is LGHDT, CDR2 YNNKEL (reference sequence). The CDR3 loop is CAAGGSSYNEQFF. CDR3 bases: TGTGCCGCGGGGGGGAGCTCCTACAATGAGCAGTTCTTC.

V and J are TRBV4-1 and TRBJ2-2, with D hard to call. Germline CDR1 is MGHRA and CDR2 is YSYEKL. The CDR3 is made up of 16 amino acids. The V end was cut by 2 bases, the J end by 3 bases, with 13 bases between. CDR3 bases: TGCGCCAGCAGCCAATTGTCGAGCAGCTACACCGGGGAGCTGTTTTTT. It encodes CASSQLSSSYTGELFF.

This clonotype was found a few times. This chain joins TRBV4-2 and TRBJ1-2, with D possibly TRBD1 on 6 matching bases. V was cut by 1 base and J by 8 bases, with 14 bases left in between. The CDR3 has 14 residues. Germline lookup yields CDR1 LGHNA and CDR2 YNFKEQ. Written as DNA, the CDR3 is TGTGCCAGCAGCCAAGCGGGGGCGCTTGGAGGCTACACCTTC. This gives the protein CASSQAGALGGYTF.

The chain uses TRBV4-1 and TRBJ2-3; possibly TRBD2 for D (5 bases). The germline gives CDR1 MGHRA, CDR2 YSYEKL. This CDR3 spans 15 amino acids. Trimming shortened V by 4 bases and J by 4 bases, and 15 bases separated the two germline ends. CDR3 sequence reads: CASSPRGRASDTQYF. The DNA of the CDR3 is TGCGCCAGCAGCCCCAGAGGGCGGGCGTCAGATACGCAGTATTTT.

The rearrangement joins TRBV20-1 to TRBJ1-5, with D possibly being TRBD1 (6 bases). Germline CDR1 is DFQATT and CDR2 is SNEGSKA (reference sequence). V lost 3 bases to trimming and J lost 0 bases, with 18 bases between them. This CDR3 has 17 amino acids. The CDR3 coding sequence is TGCAGTGCTAGCAGTGACCGACGGACAGCTAGCAATCAGCCCCAGCATTTT. Translation gives CSASSDRRTASNQPQHF.

This clonotype has just a few counts. DNA for the CDR3: TGCGCCAGCAGAACAGGGACGAACACTGAAGCTTTCTTT. It is translated as CASRTGTNTEAFF. The rearrangement uses TRBV10-2 and TRBJ1-1; D possibly corresponds to TRBD1 (6 bases). V dropped 6 bases and J dropped 1 base, with 9 bases sitting between them. Per the germline V gene, CDR1 is WSHSY and CDR2 is SAAADI. This CDR3 has 13 residues.

This clonotype was seen more than once but under ten times. V and J are TRBV2 and TRBJ1-5; D may be TRBD1 (5 bases). The V and J ends lost 1 base and 2 bases respectively, with 12 bases between them. The CDR3 runs 16 residues. Germline CDR1 is SNHLY and CDR2 is FYNNEI. CDR3 coding DNA: TGTGCCAGCAGTGAAGAAGAACAGGCTCGCAATCAGCCCCAGCATTTT. This sequence encodes CASSEEEQARNQPQHF.

This clonotype was picked up a small number of times. The gene calls are TRBV7-6 and TRBJ1-6; D gene uncertain. Trimming left V 0 bases short and J 10 bases short, with 7 bases between. The V gene's germline CDR1 is SGHVS and CDR2 FNYEAQ. This CDR3 is 13 amino acids long. The CDR3 spells CASSLATSSPLHF. The CDR3 DNA reads TGTGCCAGCAGCTTAGCGACGTCATCACCCCTCCACTTT.

This chain uses TRBV4-3 with TRBJ1-1; 8 positions match TRBD1. In germline, CDR1 is LGHNA, CDR2 YSLEER. V shed 2 bases and J 1 base; nucleotides not matched to a gene: 6. The CDR3 totals 16 residues. DNA of the CDR3: TGCGCCAGCAGCCAAACCCGGACAGGGACGAACACTGAAGCTTTCTTT. This encodes CASSQTRTGTNTEAFF.